Presented here are 27 T cell receptor beta chains from one specimen sequenced in a study of blood T cells in healthy people across ages. A sample-barcoded 5' primer and a J-beta primer mix were used in a second PCR of roughly 6 to 11 cycles. Using its own MiXCR run on the 5' RACE reads, TCRdb lists one record per CDR3 protein. The sample has some 1,500,000 distinct CDR3 sequences; approximately 42% are singletons. The source material was blood. All receptors derive from a young woman in good health.

The chain links TRBV27 to TRBJ1-5; possible D gene TRBD1, 5 bases. The CDR3 loop spans 14 amino acids. V was clipped by 4 bases and J by 3 bases, with 10 bases between them. Germline V gene data show CDR1 as MNHEY and CDR2 as SMNVEV (reference sequence). Here the CDR3 reads CASSSQGFNQPQHF. The CDR3, as DNA: TGTGCCAGCAGTTCGCAGGGATTCAATCAGCCCCAGCATTTT.

This clonotype turned up a few times. V gene TRBV7-2 combines with J gene TRBJ2-7; no clear D. V lost 0 bases, J lost 2 bases, and 11 bases lay in between. The CDR3 is made up of 15 amino acids. Germline V gene lookup returns CDR1 SGHTA and CDR2 FQGNSA. The CDR3 nucleotides read TGTGCCAGCAGCTTAGCGCTCAGCCTTCCCTACGAGCAGTACTTC. Translating it yields CASSLALSLPYEQYF.

The chain couples TRBV4-1 to TRBJ1-2; 10 bases align to TRBD1. The CDR3 is 15 residues long. V shed 4 bases and J 7 bases; nucleotides not matched to a gene: 9. Germline V lookup: CDR1 MGHRA, CDR2 YSYEKL. CDR3 nucleotide sequence: TGCGCCAGCAGCCTAAAACCGGGACAGGGGTGTGGCTACACCTTC. Encoded protein: CASSLKPGQGCGYTF.

The chain couples TRBV6-6 to TRBJ2-7; D may be TRBD1 (6 bases). Trimming left V 2 bases short and J 3 bases short, with 17 bases between. This CDR3 comprises 16 residues. From germline, CDR1 is MNHNY and CDR2 SVGAGI (reference sequence). CDR3 residues: CASSYDRSPFYYEQYF. The CDR3 nucleotides are TGTGCCAGCAGTTACGACAGGTCCCCTTTTTACTACGAGCAGTACTTC.

CDR3: CASSFFENTEAFF. As DNA, the CDR3 is TGTGCCAGCAGCTTTTTTGAGAACACTGAAGCTTTCTTT. The rearrangement uses TRBV7-9 and TRBJ1-1, with D unclear. The CDR3 has 13 residues. The germline CDR1 and CDR2 sequences are SEHNR and FQNEAQ (reference sequence). V lost 3 bases to trimming and J lost 1 base, with 6 bases between them. Together with reference TRBV7-9 and TRBJ1-1, the CDR3 gives the full variable domain: DTGVSQNPRHKITKRGQNVTFRCDPISEHNRLYWYRQTLGQGPEFLTYFQNEAQLEKSRLLSDRFSAERPKGSFSTLEIQRTEQGDSAMYLCASSFFENTEAFFGQGTRLTVV.

This sequence joins TRBV7-3 and TRBJ2-1; 14 positions agree with TRBD2. This CDR3 region has 17 residues. The germline gives CDR1 SGHTA, CDR2 FQGTGA. The junction had 7 bases not matched to a gene; V was cut back by 5 bases and J by 4 bases. The CDR3 nucleotides read TGTGCCAGCAGCCCAGGGACTAGCGGGAGATTTTACAATGAGCAGTTCTTC. The encoded protein is CASSPGTSGRFYNEQFF.

CDR3 DNA: TGTGCCAGCAGTGACAGGGGACAGGGGAAAGGCTACACCTTC. This sequence encodes CASSDRGQGKGYTF. This chain connects TRBV2 to TRBJ1-2, with 10 bases aligning to TRBD1. Germline V gives CDR1 SNHLY, CDR2 FYNNEI. The CDR3 is 14 residues long. The V gene end was trimmed by 3 bases and the J gene end by 8 bases; junction bases not matched to a gene: 6.

The chain employs TRBV6-6 and TRBJ2-4, with D perhaps matching TRBD2 (5 bases). This CDR3 region has 14 residues. Germline V lookup: CDR1 MNHNY, CDR2 SVGAGI (reference sequence). The ends were cut back, 5 bases at V and 6 bases at J, with 14 bases in the middle. The CDR3 sequence: CASSPPLGRNIQYF. The CDR3 DNA reads as TGTGCCAGCAGTCCACCGTTGGGGAGAAACATTCAGTACTTC.

The chain couples TRBV7-9 to TRBJ2-7; 7 bases align to TRBD2. Trimming took 5 bases from V and 6 from J; bases not matched to a gene: 13. The CDR3 is made up of 15 amino acids. Germline values: CDR1 SEHNR, CDR2 FQNEAQ (reference sequence). The CDR3 loop is CASSPTLAGVTEQYF. The CDR3 DNA is TGTGCCAGCAGCCCAACCCTTGCGGGAGTAACCGAGCAGTACTTC.

This clonotype was recorded once. The gene calls are TRBV6-5 and TRBJ2-1, with 15 bases identical to TRBD2. The DNA end is a closer match to TRBJ2-7, so the J assignment may be wrong. The CDR3 length is 18 residues. Germline-derived CDR1 and CDR2 are MNHEY and SVGAGI. The chain's CDR3 is CASSYSGLAGGSYNEQYF. Written as DNA, the CDR3 is TGTGCCAGCAGTTACTCCGGACTAGCGGGAGGGTCCTACAATGAGCAGTACTTC.

The chain has TRBV6-2 or TRBV6-3 and TRBJ1-5; D is undetermined. Trimming left V 9 bases short and J 6 bases short, with 12 bases between. In germline, CDR1 is MNHEY, CDR2 SVGEGT. The CDR3 runs 12 residues. DNA of the CDR3: TGTGCCAGTACTAAACTCGGTCAGCCCCAGCATTTT. Translated: CASTKLGQPQHF.

The V call is TRBV6-5, the J call TRBJ1-1; 7 nucleotides match TRBD1. This CDR3 contains 12 residues. Germline CDR1 reads MNHEY; CDR2 reads SVGAGI. V lost 6 bases, J lost 11 bases, and 9 bases stayed unmatched. The CDR3 loop reads CASSQGQSRAFF. CDR3 nucleotides: TGTGCCAGCAGCCAGGGACAGTCGCGGGCTTTCTTT.

This clonotype appeared a few times. This chain connects TRBV2 to TRBJ2-3, with no clear D. The ends were cut back, 9 bases at V and 6 bases at J, with 10 bases in the middle. The germline V gene encodes CDR1 SNHLY and CDR2 FYNNEI. The CDR3 is 11 amino acids. This CDR3 reads CASLKRDTQYF. CDR3 bases: TGTGCCAGTTTAAAAAGGGATACGCAGTATTTT.

This clonotype was seen repeatedly, ten times or more. The CDR3 sequence is CASSLGADYNEQFF. In DNA, the CDR3 is TGTGCCAGCAGCTTAGGGGCTGATTACAATGAGCAGTTCTTC. J is TRBJ2-1 and V is TRBV7-3; maybe TRBD1 (5 bases). The length of the CDR3 is 14 residues. V shed 2 bases and J shed 4 bases, with 9 bases lying between them. Germline loops: CDR1 SGHTA, CDR2 FQGTGA.

This clonotype was seen at least ten times. The genes are TRBV4-3 and TRBJ2-5; the match to TRBD1 covers 7 bases. The V gene's germline CDR1 is LGHNA and CDR2 YSLEER. CDR3 length equals 14 residues. Losses at the gene ends were 1 base for V and 2 bases for J; bases not matched to a gene: 1. Here the CDR3 reads CASSQGTGQETQYF. The CDR3 nucleotides are TGCGCCAGCAGCCAAGGGACAGGTCAAGAGACCCAGTACTTC.

Of note for this clonotype: Sequence at one end of the junction differs from germline and may be a read error. This rearrangement joins TRBV7-8 to TRBJ2-3; 9 nucleotides line up with TRBD1. Germline V gene data show CDR1 as SGHVS and CDR2 as FQNEAQ. The CDR3 contains 15 residues. The CDR3 region is CTSSPGGTGKDTQYF. The CDR3 DNA sequence: TGTACCAGCAGCCCCGGGGGGACAGGGAAAGATACGCAGTATTTT.

This clonotype was picked up one time. The chain is built from TRBV20-1 and TRBJ1-6, with D hard to call. The CDR3 runs to 15 residues. V lost 3 bases to trimming and J lost 14 bases, with 23 bases between them. Germline values: CDR1 DFQATT, CDR2 SNEGSKA (reference sequence). CDR3 DNA sequence: TGCAGTGCTAGTTCACGGCGCTGGGATTTTCTGGCCCTCCACTTT. Encoded protein: CSASSRRWDFLALHF.

V and J are TRBV7-2 and TRBJ1-6, with D hard to call. The CDR3 runs 13 residues. Per the germline V gene, CDR1 is SGHTA and CDR2 is FQGNSA. V shed 5 bases and J shed 8 bases, with 10 bases lying between them. CDR3 residues: CASSLTLDSPLHF. The DNA for the CDR3 is TGTGCCAGCAGCCTCACTCTAGATTCACCCCTCCACTTT. The full variable domain, with the rest looked up from reference TRBV7-2 and TRBJ1-6, is GAGVSQSPSNKVTEKGKDVELRCDPISGHTALYWYRQSLGQGLEFLIYFQGNSAPDKSGLPSDRFSAERTGGSVSTLTIQRTQQEDSAVYLCASSLTLDSPLHFGNGTRLTVT.

The chain is built from TRBV6-1 and TRBJ2-1, with D possibly being TRBD2 (6 bases). V was trimmed by 5 bases and J by 9 bases, leaving 20 bases between them. This CDR3 comprises 15 residues. Germline V gene lookup returns CDR1 MNHNS and CDR2 SASEGT. CDR3 nucleotides: TGTGCCAGCAGTATCTCCCCGGGACTTTCCGGTGAGCAGTTCTTC. Protein sequence: CASSISPGLSGEQFF.

This clonotype was found a few times. The CDR3, as DNA: TGTGCCAGCAGCGAATGGACAGTTTACTATGGCTACACCTTC. Translating gives CASSEWTVYYGYTF. The chain combines TRBV7-2 with TRBJ1-2; D is possibly TRBD1 (6 bases). With 5 bases removed from V and 3 bases from J, the gap between germline ends came to 13 bases. CDR1 and CDR2 (germline): SGHTA, FQGNSA. The length of the CDR3 is 14 residues.

This clonotype was observed a few times. The V call is TRBV14, the J call TRBJ1-1; D is uncertain. V lost 0 bases and J 0 bases, leaving 8 bases between the germline ends. The CDR3 totals 15 residues. The germline gives CDR1 SGHDN, CDR2 FVKESK. The CDR3 DNA reads as TGTGCCAGCAGCCAAGAAGAGGGTTTGAACACTGAAGCTTTCTTT. Amino acid sequence: CASSQEEGLNTEAFF.

The chain carries TRBV6-6 and TRBJ2-1, with a tentative D call TRBD2 (6 bases). This CDR3 is 15 amino acids long. V gave up 6 bases and J gave up 5 bases, with 17 bases separating them. Germline CDR1 MNHNY, CDR2 SVGAGI (reference sequence). CDR3 amino acids: CASRRWGESHNEQFF. The DNA of the CDR3 is TGTGCCAGCAGGAGGTGGGGGGAGTCCCACAATGAGCAGTTCTTC.

This clonotype was counted a few times. The chain is built from TRBV7-2 and TRBJ2-1; D could derive from TRBD1 or TRBD2 (6 bases each). This CDR3 has 18 residues. V was trimmed by 1 base and J by 8 bases, leaving 24 bases between them. Germline-derived CDR1 and CDR2 are SGHTA and FQGNSA. The CDR3 sequence is CASSLVPRGVGFGDEQFF. The CDR3 DNA reads TGTGCCAGCAGCTTAGTTCCTAGGGGGGTTGGGTTTGGGGATGAGCAGTTCTTC.

This clonotype was seen a few times. The rearrangement joins TRBV29-1 to TRBJ2-7; 7 nucleotides line up with TRBD1. CDR1 and CDR2 from the germline V gene are SQVTM and ANQGSEA. V lost 6 bases, J lost 7 bases, and 15 bases stayed unmatched. The CDR3 runs 14 residues. In DNA, the CDR3 is TGCAGCGTGTCCGGGACAGCCGGGATCAATGAGCAGTACTTC. Protein sequence: CSVSGTAGINEQYF.

This clonotype appeared a few times. A much larger clone differs from this one at a single base, so this may be a read error. This chain connects TRBV28 to TRBJ1-2; D not resolved. The V and J ends lost 4 bases and 4 bases respectively, with 4 bases between them. The CDR3 length is 11 residues. Germline CDR1 and CDR2: MDHEN and SYDVKM. CDR3 coding DNA: TGTGCCAGCAGTTCTTTCTATGGCTACACCTTC. Amino acids: CASSSFYGYTF.

The rearrangement links TRBV15 to TRBJ2-1; 9 bases agree with TRBD1. This CDR3 has 15 amino acids. The V segment lost 7 bases and the J segment 4 bases; nucleotides outside the gene matches: 8. Germline lookup yields CDR1 LNHNV and CDR2 YYDKDF (reference sequence). CDR3 region: CATNPGTGYYNEQFF. CDR3 bases: TGTGCCACCAATCCTGGGACAGGGTATTACAATGAGCAGTTCTTC.

This chain uses TRBV7-2 with TRBJ2-2; D gene unclear. Per the germline V gene, CDR1 is SGHTA and CDR2 is FQGNSA. This CDR3 is 15 amino acids long. V lost 6 bases and J 2 bases, leaving 13 bases between the germline ends. The CDR3 is CASRSTGVNTGELFF. The CDR3 DNA reads as TGTGCCAGCAGGTCTACTGGGGTAAACACCGGGGAGCTGTTTTTT.